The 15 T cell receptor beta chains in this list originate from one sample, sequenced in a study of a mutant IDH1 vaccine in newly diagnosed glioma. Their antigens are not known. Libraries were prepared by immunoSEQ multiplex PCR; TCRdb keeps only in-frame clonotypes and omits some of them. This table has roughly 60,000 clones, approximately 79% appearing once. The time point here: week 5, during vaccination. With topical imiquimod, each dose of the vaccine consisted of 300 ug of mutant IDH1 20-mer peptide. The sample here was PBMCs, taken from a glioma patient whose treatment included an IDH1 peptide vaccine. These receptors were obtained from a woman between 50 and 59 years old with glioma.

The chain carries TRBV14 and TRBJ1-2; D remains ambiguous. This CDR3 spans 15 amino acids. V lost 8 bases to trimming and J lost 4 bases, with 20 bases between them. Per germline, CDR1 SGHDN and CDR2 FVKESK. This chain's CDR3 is CASRKGREILYGYTF. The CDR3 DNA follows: TGTGCCAGCCGAAAAGGGAGGGAGATTCTCTATGGCTACACCTTC.

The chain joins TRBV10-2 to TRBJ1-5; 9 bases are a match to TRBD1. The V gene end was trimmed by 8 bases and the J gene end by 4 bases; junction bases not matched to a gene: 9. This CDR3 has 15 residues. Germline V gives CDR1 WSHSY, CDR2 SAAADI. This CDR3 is CASRLGQGVNQPQHF. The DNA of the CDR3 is TGCGCCAGCCGTTTGGGACAGGGAGTGAATCAGCCCCAGCATTTT.

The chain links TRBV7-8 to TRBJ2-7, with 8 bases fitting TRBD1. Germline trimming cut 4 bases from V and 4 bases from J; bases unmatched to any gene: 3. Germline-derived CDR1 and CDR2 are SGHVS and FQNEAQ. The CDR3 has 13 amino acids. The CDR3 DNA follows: TGTGCCAGCAGCTCCGACAGGGGTTACGAGCAGTACTTC. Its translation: CASSSDRGYEQYF.

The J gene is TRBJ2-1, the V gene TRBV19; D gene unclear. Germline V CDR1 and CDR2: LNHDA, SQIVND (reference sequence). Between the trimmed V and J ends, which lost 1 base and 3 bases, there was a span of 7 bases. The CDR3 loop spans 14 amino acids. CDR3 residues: CASSIGGFYNEQFF. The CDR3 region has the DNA TGTGCCAGTAGTATAGGCGGCTTCTACAATGAGCAGTTCTTC.

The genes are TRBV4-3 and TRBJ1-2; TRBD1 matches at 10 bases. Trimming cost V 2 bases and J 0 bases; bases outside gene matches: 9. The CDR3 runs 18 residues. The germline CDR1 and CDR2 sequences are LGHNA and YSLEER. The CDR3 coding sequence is TGCGCCAGCAGCCAAAGCTGGGACAGGGGTTCGGCTAACTATGGCTACACCTTC. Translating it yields CASSQSWDRGSANYGYTF.

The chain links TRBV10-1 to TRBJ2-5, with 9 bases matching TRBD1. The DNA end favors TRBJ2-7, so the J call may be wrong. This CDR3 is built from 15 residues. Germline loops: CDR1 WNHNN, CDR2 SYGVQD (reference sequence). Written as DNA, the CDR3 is TGCGCCAGCAGTGACCTGGGACAGGGAGCCTACGAGCAGTACTTC. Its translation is CASSDLGQGAYEQYF.

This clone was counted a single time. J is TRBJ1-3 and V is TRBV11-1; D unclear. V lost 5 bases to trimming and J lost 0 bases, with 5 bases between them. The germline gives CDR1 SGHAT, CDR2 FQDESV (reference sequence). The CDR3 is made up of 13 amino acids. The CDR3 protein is CASSGNSGNTIYF. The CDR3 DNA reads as TGTGCCAGCAGCGGGAACTCTGGAAACACCATATATTTT.

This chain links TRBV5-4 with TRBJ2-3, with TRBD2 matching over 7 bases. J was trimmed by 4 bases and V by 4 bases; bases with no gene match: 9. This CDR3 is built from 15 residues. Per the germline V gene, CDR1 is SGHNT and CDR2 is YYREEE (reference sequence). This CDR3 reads CASSVTGGGADTQYF. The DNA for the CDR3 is TGTGCCAGCAGCGTCACGGGGGGAGGGGCAGATACGCAGTATTTT.

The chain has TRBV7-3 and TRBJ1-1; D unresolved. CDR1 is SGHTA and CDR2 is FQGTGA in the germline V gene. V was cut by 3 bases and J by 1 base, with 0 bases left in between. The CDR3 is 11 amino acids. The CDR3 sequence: CASSLNTEAFF. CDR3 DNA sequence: TGTGCCAGCAGCTTGAACACTGAAGCTTTCTTT.

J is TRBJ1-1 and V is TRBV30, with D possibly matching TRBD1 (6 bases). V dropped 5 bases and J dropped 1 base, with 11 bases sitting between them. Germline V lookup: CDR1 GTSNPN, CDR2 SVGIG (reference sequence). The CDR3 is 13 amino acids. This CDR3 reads CAWGATGNTEAFF. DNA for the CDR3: TGTGCCTGGGGTGCGACAGGGAACACTGAAGCTTTCTTT.

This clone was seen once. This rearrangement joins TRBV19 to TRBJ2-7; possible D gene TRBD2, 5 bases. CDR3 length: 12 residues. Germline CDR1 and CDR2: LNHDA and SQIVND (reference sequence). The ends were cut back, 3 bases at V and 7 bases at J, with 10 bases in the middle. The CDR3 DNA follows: TGTGCCAGTAGTATGAGGGCGCGAGAGCAGTACTTC. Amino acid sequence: CASSMRAREQYF.

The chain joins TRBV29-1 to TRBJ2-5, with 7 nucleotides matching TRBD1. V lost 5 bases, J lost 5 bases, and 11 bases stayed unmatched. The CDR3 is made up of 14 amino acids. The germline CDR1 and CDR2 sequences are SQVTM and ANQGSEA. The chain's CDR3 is CSVRVTGRGETQYF. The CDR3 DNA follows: TGCAGCGTTAGGGTGACAGGGCGAGGGGAGACCCAGTACTTC.

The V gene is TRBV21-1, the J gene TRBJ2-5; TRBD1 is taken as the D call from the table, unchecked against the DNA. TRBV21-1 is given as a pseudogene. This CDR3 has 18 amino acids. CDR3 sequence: CASSKDVSTGGFGETQYF. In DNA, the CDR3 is TGTGCCAGCAGCAAAGACGTCTCGACAGGGGGTTTTGGGGAGACCCAGTACTTC.

As DNA, the CDR3 is TGTGCCAGCAGTTACGGGGGGGACAGGGATTACGGCTACACCTTC. Its protein is CASSYGGDRDYGYTF. The V gene is TRBV6-6, the J gene TRBJ1-2; 9 nucleotides match TRBD1. Germline V gene sequence: CDR1 MNHNY, CDR2 SVGAGI (reference sequence). CDR3 length: 15 residues. V shed 2 bases, J shed 8 bases, and the junction held 9 bases outside the gene matches.

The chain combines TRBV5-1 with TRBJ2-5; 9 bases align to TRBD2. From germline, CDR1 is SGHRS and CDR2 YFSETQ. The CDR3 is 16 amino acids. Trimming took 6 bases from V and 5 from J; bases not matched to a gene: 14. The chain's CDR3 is CASNPYPALAGETQYF. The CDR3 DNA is TGCGCCAGCAATCCGTACCCCGCACTAGCGGGTGAGACCCAGTACTTC.